One and the same sample provided the 6 T cell receptor beta chains below, sequenced in a study of CD8 T cells in ankylosing spondylitis. What these receptors recognize is not known. TCRdb called the 5' RACE reads again in MiXCR, with one record for every CDR3 protein. The data hold 300,000 to 400,000 distinct CDR3 sequences, with approximately 20% observed a single time. Whole-study findings and limits: Several highly homologous variants made up a TCR beta motif, and this motif appeared characteristic of ankylosing spondylitis blood.

The sequencing input was blood, either unsorted or a sorted T cell fraction (not recorded which). The receptors come from a male donor with ankylosing spondylitis.

The CDR3, as DNA: TGTGCCAGCAGATCTGGACACCTAACCCCCAATGAGCAGTTCTTC. Translating it yields CASRSGHLTPNEQFF. The rearrangement uses TRBV28 and TRBJ2-1, with D perhaps matching TRBD1 (5 bases). The CDR3 is 15 amino acids. Germline assignment: CDR1 MDHEN and CDR2 SYDVKM. V was pared by 6 bases and J by 6 bases, with 18 bases between.

This clonotype was recorded a few times. The chain uses TRBV7-3 and TRBJ2-1, with no clear D. This CDR3 has 15 amino acids. Trimming stripped 4 bases from V and 5 bases from J, with 15 bases between. Germline CDR1 is SGHTA and CDR2 is FQGTGA. CDR3 in amino acids: CASSSGPGRNNEQFF. The CDR3 DNA reads as TGTGCCAGCAGCTCCGGCCCTGGCCGGAACAATGAGCAGTTCTTC.

The CDR3 region has the DNA TGTGCCACCAGCAGAGATCTCCTCGGCGTTGGGTTGGGGTCACCCCTCCACTTT. Protein: CATSRDLLGVGLGSPLHF. J is TRBJ1-6 and V is TRBV15; D is undetermined. Per the germline V gene, CDR1 is LNHNV and CDR2 is YYDKDF (reference sequence). The V gene lost 0 bases and the J gene lost 10 bases, with 22 bases spanning the gap. CDR3 length: 18 amino acids.

The chain recombines TRBV7-2 with TRBJ1-5; TRBD1 matches 9 bases. The V gene end was trimmed by 2 bases and the J gene end by 6 bases; junction bases not matched to a gene: 8. CDR1 is SGHTA, CDR2 FQGNSA, per germline. This CDR3 has 16 residues. CDR3 coding DNA: TGTGCCAGCAGCTTATCCGGACAGGGGAAGTTTCAGCCCCAGCATTTT. Residues: CASSLSGQGKFQPQHF.

The rearrangement links TRBV12-5 to TRBJ2-1, with D possibly matching TRBD1 (6 bases). Germline loops: CDR1 LGHNT, CDR2 FRNRAP. This CDR3 comprises 13 residues. Trimming took off 3 bases at V and 9 bases at J, with 12 bases between the two ends. The CDR3 coding sequence is TGTGCTAGTGGTTTAGGGGGAAGGGGTGAGCAGTTCTTC. It is translated as CASGLGGRGEQFF. Drawing the rest from reference TRBV12-5 and TRBJ2-1, the complete variable domain is DARVTQTPRHKVTEMGQEVTMRCQPILGHNTVFWYRQTMMQGLELLAYFRNRAPLDDSGMPKDRFSAEMPDATLATLKIQPSEPRDSAVYFCASGLGGRGEQFFGPGTRLTVL.

This clonotype was counted only a few times. The rearrangement uses TRBV4-3 and TRBJ1-2; D is uncertain. This CDR3 spans 16 amino acids. Trimming took 0 bases from V and 0 from J, leaving 11 bases between them. Looked up from germline, CDR1 is LGHNA and CDR2 is YSLEER. CDR3 region: CASSQDHGVPNYGYTF. The DNA of the CDR3 is TGCGCCAGCAGCCAAGATCACGGAGTCCCTAACTATGGCTACACCTTC.